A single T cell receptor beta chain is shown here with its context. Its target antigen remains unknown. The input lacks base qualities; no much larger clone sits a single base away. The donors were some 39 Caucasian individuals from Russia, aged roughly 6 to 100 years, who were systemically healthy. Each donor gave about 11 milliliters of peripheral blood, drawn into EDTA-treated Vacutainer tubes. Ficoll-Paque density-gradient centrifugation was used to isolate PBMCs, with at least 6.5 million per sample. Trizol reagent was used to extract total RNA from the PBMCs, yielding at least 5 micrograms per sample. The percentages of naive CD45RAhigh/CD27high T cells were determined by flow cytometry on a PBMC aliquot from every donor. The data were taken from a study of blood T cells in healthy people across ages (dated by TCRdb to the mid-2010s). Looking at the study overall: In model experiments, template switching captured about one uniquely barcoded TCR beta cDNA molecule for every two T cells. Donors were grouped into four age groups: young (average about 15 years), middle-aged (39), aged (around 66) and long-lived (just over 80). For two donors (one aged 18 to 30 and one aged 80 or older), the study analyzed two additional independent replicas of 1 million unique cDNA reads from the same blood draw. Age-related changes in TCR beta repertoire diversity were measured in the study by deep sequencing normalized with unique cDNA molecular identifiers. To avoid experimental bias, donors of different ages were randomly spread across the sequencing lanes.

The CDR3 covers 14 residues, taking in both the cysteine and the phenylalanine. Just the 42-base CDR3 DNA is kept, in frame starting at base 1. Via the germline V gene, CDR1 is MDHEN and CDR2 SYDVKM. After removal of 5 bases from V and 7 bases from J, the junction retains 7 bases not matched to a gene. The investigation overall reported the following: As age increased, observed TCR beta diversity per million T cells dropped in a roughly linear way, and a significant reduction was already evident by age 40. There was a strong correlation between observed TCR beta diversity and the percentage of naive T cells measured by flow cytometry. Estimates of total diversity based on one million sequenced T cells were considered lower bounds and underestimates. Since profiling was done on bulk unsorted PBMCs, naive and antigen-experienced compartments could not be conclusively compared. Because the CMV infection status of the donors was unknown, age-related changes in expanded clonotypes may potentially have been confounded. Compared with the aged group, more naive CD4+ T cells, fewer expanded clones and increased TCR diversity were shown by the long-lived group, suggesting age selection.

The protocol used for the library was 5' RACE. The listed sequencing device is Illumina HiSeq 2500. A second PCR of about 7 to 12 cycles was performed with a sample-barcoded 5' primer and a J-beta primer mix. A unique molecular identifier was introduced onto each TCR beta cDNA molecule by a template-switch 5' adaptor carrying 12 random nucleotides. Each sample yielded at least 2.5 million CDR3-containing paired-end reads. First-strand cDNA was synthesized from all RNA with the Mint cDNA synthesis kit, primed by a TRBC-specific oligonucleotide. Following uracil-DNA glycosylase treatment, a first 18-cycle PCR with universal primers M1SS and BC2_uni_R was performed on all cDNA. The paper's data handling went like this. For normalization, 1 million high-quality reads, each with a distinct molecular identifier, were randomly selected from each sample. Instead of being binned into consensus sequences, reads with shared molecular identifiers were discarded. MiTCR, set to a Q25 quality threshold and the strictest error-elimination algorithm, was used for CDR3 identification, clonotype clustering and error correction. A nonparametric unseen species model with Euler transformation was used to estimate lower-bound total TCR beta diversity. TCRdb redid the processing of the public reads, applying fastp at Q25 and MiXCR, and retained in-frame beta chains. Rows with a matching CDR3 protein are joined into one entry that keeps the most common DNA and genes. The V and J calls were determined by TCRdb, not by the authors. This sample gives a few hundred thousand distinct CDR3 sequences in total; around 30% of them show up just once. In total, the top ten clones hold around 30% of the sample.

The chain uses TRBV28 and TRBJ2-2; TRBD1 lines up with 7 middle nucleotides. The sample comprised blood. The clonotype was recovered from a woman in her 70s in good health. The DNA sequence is TGTGCCAGCAGTATACAGGGGTTCGGCGGGGAGCTGTTTTTT. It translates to CASSIQGFGGELFF.